Sequencing of this T cell receptor (beta chain) was carried out in a study of blood T cell repertoires in COVID-19. At the level of the study: The United States, Italy and Spain supplied acute and convalescent COVID-19 samples. The cDNA or gDNA used as material had been derived from T cells, B-cell-depleted T cells, or PBMCs.

This CDR3 is built from 15 residues. Germline CDR1 reads SGHRS; CDR2 reads YFSETQ. V lost 0 bases and J lost 0; bases outside the gene matches: 0. Libraries were prepared by immunoSEQ multiplex PCR; TCRdb keeps only in-frame clonotypes and omits some of them. The table lists under 250,000 clones, 80% to 85% of them singletons. The TCR was taken from a woman in her sixties who had recovered from COVID-19. Sequenced: peripheral blood. This chain connects TRBV5-1 to TRBJ2-1; TRBD1 matches 7 bases. The CDR3 coding sequence is TGCGCCAGCAGCTTGGGGACAGGCTCCTACAATGAGCAGTTCTTC. It yields the protein CASSLGTGSYNEQFF.